This T cell receptor (beta chain) was retrieved from a study of patients and donors after allogeneic stem cell transplantation. V was cut by 4 bases and J by 2 bases, with 12 bases left in between. The V gene's germline CDR1 is SGHRS and CDR2 YFSETQ. CDR3 size: 14 residues. TCRdb re-called the RT-PCR reads through MiXCR, storing one row per CDR3 protein. The table has about 150,000 distinct CDR3 sequences, about two fifths seen once; the top ten hold 50%. The chain recombines TRBV5-1 with TRBJ2-5; no clear D gene. The source material was blood, either unsorted or a sorted T cell fraction (not recorded which). This clonotype originated in a human donor who was either an allogeneic HSCT recipient or a stem cell or donor lymphocyte infusion donor (not recorded which). It is not recorded whose cells these are; they may come from a transplant donor. This CDR3 reads CASSVDVLQETQYF. CDR3 DNA: TGCGCCAGCAGCGTGGACGTATTGCAAGAGACCCAGTACTTC.